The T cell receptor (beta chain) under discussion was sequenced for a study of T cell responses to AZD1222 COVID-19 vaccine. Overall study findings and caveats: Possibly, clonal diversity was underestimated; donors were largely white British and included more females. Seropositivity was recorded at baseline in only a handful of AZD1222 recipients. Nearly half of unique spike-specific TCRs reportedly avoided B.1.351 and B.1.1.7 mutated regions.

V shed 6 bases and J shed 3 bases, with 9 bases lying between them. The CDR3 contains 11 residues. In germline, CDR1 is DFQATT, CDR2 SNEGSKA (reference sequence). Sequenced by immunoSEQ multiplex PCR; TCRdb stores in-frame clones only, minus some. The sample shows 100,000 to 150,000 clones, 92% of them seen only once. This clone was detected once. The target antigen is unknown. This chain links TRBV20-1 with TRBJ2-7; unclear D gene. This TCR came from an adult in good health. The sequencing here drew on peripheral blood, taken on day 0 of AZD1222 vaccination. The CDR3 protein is CSAPFNYEQYF. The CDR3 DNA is TGCAGTGCCCCATTTAACTACGAGCAGTACTTC.